This TCR beta chain was captured in a study of Ad26.COV2.S vaccination and SARS-CoV-2 variants. About the research overall: In the study, Ad26.COV2.S was injected intramuscularly once, or twice 56 days apart.

Regarding this clone: Its antigen is currently unknown.

Treatment specified: 15 to 20 received Ad26.COV2.S at low or high dose, single or two shots; 5 received placebo; per-sample allocation not given. At day 63 after the first vaccine or placebo injection, samples were drawn. Study-level results: Placebo recipients had lower spike-specific TCR breadth than vaccine recipients.

TCRdb's table, derived via immunoSEQ multiplex PCR, lists solely in-frame clones and lacks some. The table includes around 450,000 clones, around 87% detected once. Per germline, CDR1 MNHEY and CDR2 SMNVEV (reference sequence). The length of the CDR3 is 12 residues. Between the trimmed V and J ends, which lost 9 bases and 5 bases, there was a span of 13 bases. This TCR was recovered from a person between 18 and 60 years old who received the Ad26.COV2.S COVID-19 vaccine or a placebo. The V gene is TRBV27, the J gene TRBJ2-5; the D gene is possibly TRBD1 (6 bases). Sequencing was performed on peripheral blood, taken in a trial of Ad26.COV2.S vaccine versus placebo. CDR3 amino acids: CASGQTPETQYF. CDR3 DNA sequence: TGTGCCAGTGGACAGACCCCCGAGACCCAGTACTTC.